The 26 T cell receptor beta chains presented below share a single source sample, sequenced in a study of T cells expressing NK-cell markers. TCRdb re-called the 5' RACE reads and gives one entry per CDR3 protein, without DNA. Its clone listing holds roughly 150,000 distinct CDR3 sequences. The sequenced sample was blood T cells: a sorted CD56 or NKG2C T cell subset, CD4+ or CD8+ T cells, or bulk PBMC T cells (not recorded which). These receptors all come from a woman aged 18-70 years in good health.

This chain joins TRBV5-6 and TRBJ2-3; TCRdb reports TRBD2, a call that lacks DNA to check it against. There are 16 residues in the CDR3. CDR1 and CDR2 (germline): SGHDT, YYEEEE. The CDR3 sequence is CASSLSGLAYTDTQYF.

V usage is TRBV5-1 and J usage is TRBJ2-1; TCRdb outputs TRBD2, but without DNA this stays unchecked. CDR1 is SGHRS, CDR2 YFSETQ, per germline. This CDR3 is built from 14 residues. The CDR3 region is CASRFGAEGNEQFF. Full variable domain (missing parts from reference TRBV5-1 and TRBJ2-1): KAGVTQTPRYLIKTRGQQVTLSCSPISGHRSVSWYQQTPGQGLQFLFEYFSETQRNKGNFPGRFSGRQFSNSRSEMNVSTLELGDSALYLCASRFGAEGNEQFFGPGTRLTVL.

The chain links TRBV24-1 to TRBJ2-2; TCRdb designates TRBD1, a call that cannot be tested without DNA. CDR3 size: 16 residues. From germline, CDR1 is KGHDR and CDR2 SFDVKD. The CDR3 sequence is CATSDFRTGNVGELFF.

The chain's CDR3 is CASSYTFSGTYQETQYF. The genes are TRBV6-5 and TRBJ2-5. This CDR3 comprises 17 residues. Germline CDR1 is MNHEY and CDR2 is SVGAGI.

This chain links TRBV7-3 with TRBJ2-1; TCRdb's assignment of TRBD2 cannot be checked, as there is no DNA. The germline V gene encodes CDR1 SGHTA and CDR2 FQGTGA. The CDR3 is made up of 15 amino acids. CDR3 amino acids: CASSPGLAGIHEQFF.

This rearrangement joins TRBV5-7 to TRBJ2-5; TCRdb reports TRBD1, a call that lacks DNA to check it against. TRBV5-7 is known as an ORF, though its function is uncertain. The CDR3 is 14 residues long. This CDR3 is CASSGPGHRETQYF.

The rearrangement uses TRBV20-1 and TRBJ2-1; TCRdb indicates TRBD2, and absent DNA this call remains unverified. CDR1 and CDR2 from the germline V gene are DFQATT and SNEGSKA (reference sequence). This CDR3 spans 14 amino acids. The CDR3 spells CSARVGRVINEQFF.

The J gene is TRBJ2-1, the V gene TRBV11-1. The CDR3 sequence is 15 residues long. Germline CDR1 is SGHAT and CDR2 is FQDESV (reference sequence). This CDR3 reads CASSLDGKAYNEQFF.

CDR3 region: CSVGGLAPNEQFF. This chain uses TRBV29-1 with TRBJ2-1; TCRdb returns TRBD2, unconfirmable since there is no DNA. The CDR3 is made up of 13 amino acids. Germline V gene sequence: CDR1 SQVTM, CDR2 ANQGSEA.

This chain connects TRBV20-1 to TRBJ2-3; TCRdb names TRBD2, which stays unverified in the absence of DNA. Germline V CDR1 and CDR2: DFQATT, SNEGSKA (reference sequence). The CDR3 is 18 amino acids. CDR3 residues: CSARDSASGGRSTDTQYF.

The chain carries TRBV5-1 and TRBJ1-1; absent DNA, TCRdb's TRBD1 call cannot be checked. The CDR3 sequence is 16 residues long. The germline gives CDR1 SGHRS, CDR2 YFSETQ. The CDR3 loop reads CASSLARGSRSTEAFF.

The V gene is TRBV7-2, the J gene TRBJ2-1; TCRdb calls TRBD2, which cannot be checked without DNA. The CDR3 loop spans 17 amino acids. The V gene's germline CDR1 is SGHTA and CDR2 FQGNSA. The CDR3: CASSPARLAGGLSEQFF.

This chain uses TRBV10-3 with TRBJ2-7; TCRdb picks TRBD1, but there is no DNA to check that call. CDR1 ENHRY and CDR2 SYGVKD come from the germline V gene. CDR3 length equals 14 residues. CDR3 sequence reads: CAISDRTGQNEQYF.

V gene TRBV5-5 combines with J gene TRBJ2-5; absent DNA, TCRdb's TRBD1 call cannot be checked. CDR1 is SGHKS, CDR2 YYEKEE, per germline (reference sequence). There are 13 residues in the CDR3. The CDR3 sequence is CASSLGTGKTQYF.

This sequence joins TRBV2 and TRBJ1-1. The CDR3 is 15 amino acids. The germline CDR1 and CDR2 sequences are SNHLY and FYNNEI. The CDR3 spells CASSEAGFDTAEAFF. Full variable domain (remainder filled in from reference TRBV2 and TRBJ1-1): EPEVTQTPSHQVTQMGQEVILRCVPISNHLYFYWYRQILGQKVEFLVSFYNNEISEKSEIFDDQFSVERPDGSNFTLKIRSTKLEDSAMYFCASSEAGFDTAEAFFGQGTRLTVV.

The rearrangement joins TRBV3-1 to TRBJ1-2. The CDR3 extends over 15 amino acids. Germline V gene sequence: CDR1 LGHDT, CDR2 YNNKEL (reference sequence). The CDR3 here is CASSQAPAGGRGYTF. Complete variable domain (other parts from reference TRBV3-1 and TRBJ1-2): DTAVSQTPKYLVTQMGNDKSIKCEQNLGHDTMYWYKQDSKKFLKIMFSYNNKELIINETVPNRFSPKSPDKAHLNLHINSLELGDSAVYFCASSQAPAGGRGYTFGSGTRLTVV.

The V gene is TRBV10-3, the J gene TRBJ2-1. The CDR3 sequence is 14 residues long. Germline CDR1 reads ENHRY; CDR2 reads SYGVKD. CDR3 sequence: CAISGRVSNNEQFF.

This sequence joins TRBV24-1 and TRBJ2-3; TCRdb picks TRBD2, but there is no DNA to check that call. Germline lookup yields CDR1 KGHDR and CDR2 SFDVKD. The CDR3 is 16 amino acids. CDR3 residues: CATSDYSGGDTDTQYF.

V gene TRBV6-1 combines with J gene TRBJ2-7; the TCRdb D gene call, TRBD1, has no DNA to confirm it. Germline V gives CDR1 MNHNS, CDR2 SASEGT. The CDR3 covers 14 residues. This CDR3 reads CASRTPGQLYEQYF.

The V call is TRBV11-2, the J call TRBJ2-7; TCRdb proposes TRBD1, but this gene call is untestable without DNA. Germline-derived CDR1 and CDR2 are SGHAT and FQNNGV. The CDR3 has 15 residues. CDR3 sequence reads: CASSLDIAGHYEQYF.

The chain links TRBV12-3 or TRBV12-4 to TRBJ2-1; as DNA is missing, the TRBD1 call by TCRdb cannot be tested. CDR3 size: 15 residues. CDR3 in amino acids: CASSFSPTRANEQFF.

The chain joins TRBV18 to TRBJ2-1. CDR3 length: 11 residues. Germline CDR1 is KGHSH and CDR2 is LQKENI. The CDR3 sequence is CASSPDNEQFF.

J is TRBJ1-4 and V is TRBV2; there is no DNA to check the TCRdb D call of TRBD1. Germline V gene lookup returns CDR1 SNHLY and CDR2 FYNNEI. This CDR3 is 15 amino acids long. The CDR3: CASSEGGTGNEKLFF.

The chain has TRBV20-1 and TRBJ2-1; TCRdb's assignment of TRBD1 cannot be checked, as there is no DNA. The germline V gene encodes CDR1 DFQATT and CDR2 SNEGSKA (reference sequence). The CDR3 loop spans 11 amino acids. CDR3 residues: CSEDRVNEQFF.

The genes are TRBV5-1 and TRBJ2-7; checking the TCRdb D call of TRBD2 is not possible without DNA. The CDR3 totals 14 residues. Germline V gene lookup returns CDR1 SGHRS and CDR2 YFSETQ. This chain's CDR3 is CASSLGLAGGREYF.

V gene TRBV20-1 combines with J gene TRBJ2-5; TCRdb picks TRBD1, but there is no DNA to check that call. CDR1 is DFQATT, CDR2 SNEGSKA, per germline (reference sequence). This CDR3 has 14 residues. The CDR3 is CSARAPDRGKTQYF.